This passage covers 20 T cell receptor beta chains from one sample sequenced in a study of cytomegalovirus exposure and HLA in healthy donors. 60 Vbeta and 13 Jbeta primers were used in PCR. TCRdb's copy holds only in-frame clones and misses some; the assay was immunoSEQ multiplex PCR. This table holds 100,000 or so clones, approximately 79% found once. What was sequenced was PBMCs. The receptor source for this set is a man aged 25-45 years in good health and CMV-seropositive.

The V and J genes are TRBV19 and TRBJ1-2; D is undetermined. Germline lookup yields CDR1 LNHDA and CDR2 SQIVND (reference sequence). V lost 10 bases, J lost 5 bases, and 14 bases lay in between. The CDR3 is 12 residues long. The CDR3 is CATQTEVYGYTF. Here the CDR3 DNA reads TGTGCCACCCAGACGGAGGTTTATGGCTACACCTTC. Full variable domain (outside the CDR3, taken from reference TRBV19 and TRBJ1-2): DGGITQSPKYLFRKEGQNVTLSCEQNLNHDAMYWYRQDPGQGLRLIYYSQIVNDFQKGDIAEGYSVSREKKESFPLTVTSAQKNPTAFYLCATQTEVYGYTFGSGTRLTVV.

Details on this clone: Compared with germline, one end of the junction differs, possibly owing to a read error. The V gene is TRBV7-3, the J gene TRBJ2-5, with 9 bases matching TRBD2. The germline CDR1 and CDR2 sequences are SGHTA and FQGTGA. The CDR3 runs to 15 residues. The CDR3 sequence: CASSIRGGASETQHF. The CDR3 coding sequence is TGTGCCAGCAGCATCCGCGGGGGGGCCTCCGAGACCCAGCACTTC.

The chain has TRBV5-4 and TRBJ2-2; 8 bases align to TRBD1. V was clipped by 6 bases and J by 4 bases; unmatched bases: 8. Germline lookup yields CDR1 SGHNT and CDR2 YYREEE (reference sequence). The CDR3 extends over 15 amino acids. The CDR3 nucleotides are TGTGCCAGCACCGCGGACAGGGCCGGCACCGGGGAGCTGTTTTTT. Translated, it gives CASTADRAGTGELFF.

The chain couples TRBV27 to TRBJ1-2; D is possibly TRBD1 (6 bases). V lost 4 bases and J 13 bases, leaving 19 bases between the germline ends. Germline V gene lookup returns CDR1 MNHEY and CDR2 SMNVEV (reference sequence). The CDR3 sequence is 13 residues long. The chain's CDR3 is CASSSGQPGTGTF. The DNA for the CDR3 is TGTGCCAGCAGTTCCGGACAGCCCGGAACCGGCACCTTC.

This chain uses TRBV28 with TRBJ1-3, with unresolved D. The V end was cut by 2 bases, the J end by 7 bases, with 6 bases between. The CDR3 loop spans 12 amino acids. Germline lookup yields CDR1 MDHEN and CDR2 SYDVKM. As DNA, the CDR3 is TGTGCCAGCAGTTTAGGAGAGAACACCATATATTTT. Translating gives CASSLGENTIYF.

This chain joins TRBV7-3 and TRBJ2-1; 7 nucleotides agree with TRBD2. The V gene end was trimmed by 3 bases and the J gene end by 9 bases; junction bases not matched to a gene: 5. This CDR3 contains 13 residues. Germline V gene sequence: CDR1 SGHTA, CDR2 FQGTGA. The CDR3 here is CASSFGLVLEQFF. DNA of the CDR3: TGTGCCAGCAGCTTTGGACTAGTGCTTGAGCAGTTCTTC.

The table lists this clone with a count of one. The V gene is TRBV28, the J gene TRBJ1-5; no reliable D call. This CDR3 has 14 residues. Germline CDR1 reads MDHEN; CDR2 reads SYDVKM. V shed 6 bases and J shed 0 bases, with 9 bases lying between them. CDR3 residues: CASRGGYSNQPQHF. In DNA form, the CDR3 reads TGTGCCAGCAGAGGAGGGTATAGCAATCAGCCCCAGCATTTT.

V and J are TRBV5-8 and TRBJ1-5; D uncertain. CDR3 length: 15 amino acids. Trimming shortened V by 3 bases and J by 0 bases, and 10 bases separated the two germline ends. From germline, CDR1 is SGHTS and CDR2 YDEGEE. CDR3 protein: CASSWSDYSNQPQHF. As DNA, the CDR3 is TGTGCCAGCAGCTGGAGCGATTATAGCAATCAGCCCCAGCATTTT.

V gene TRBV5-6 combines with J gene TRBJ1-2; 8 positions agree with TRBD1. The trim removed 4 bases at V and 6 bases at J, leaving 17 bases unmatched. Germline V gene lookup returns CDR1 SGHDT and CDR2 YYEEEE. CDR3 length: 17 residues. In DNA, the CDR3 is TGTGCCAGCAGCCGTCGGACAGGGCGGGAGGGTAGTAATGGCTACACCTTC. Protein product: CASSRRTGREGSNGYTF.

The sample holds one count of this clone. The chain joins TRBV7-2 to TRBJ1-4; D uncertain. There are 15 residues in the CDR3. CDR1 is SGHTA, CDR2 FQGNSA, per germline. V was trimmed by 5 bases and J by 5 bases, leaving 15 bases between them. The CDR3 nucleotides are TGTGCCAGCAGCACCTACGAGATTTTAAATGAAAAACTGTTTTTT. This gives the protein CASSTYEILNEKLFF.

Only one count was recorded for this clone. This chain links TRBV7-9 with TRBJ1-1; D call uncertain. Germline-derived CDR1 and CDR2 are SEHNR and FQNEAQ (reference sequence). Deletions cut 3 bases from V and 5 bases from J, with 7 bases between. The CDR3 totals 12 residues. As DNA, the CDR3 is TGTGCCAGCAGCTTCGGGTGGACTGAAGCTTTCTTT. Residues: CASSFGWTEAFF.

This clone appeared once. The V call is TRBV9, the J call TRBJ2-3; 13 bases are a match to TRBD2. This CDR3 is built from 15 residues. The germline CDR1 and CDR2 sequences are SGDLS and YYNGEE. Trimming took 4 bases from V and 4 from J; bases not matched to a gene: 3. In DNA form, the CDR3 reads TGTGCCAGCAGCTTAGGGACTAGCGGGGCAGATACGCAGTATTTT. Its protein is CASSLGTSGADTQYF.

V is TRBV7-8 and J is TRBJ1-4; 7 bases are shared with TRBD1. Germline values: CDR1 SGHVS, CDR2 FQNEAQ. V shed 5 bases, J shed 5 bases, and the junction held 8 bases outside the gene matches. CDR3 length: 15 amino acids. The CDR3 coding sequence is TGTGCCAGCAGCCAAAGACAGGGCGGGAATGAAAAACTGTTTTTT. Translation gives CASSQRQGGNEKLFF.

This clone came up a few times. The genes are TRBV5-1 and TRBJ2-7; D may be TRBD2 (7 bases). The ends were cut back, 2 bases at V and 4 bases at J, with 13 bases in the middle. This CDR3 has 14 amino acids. Germline V gives CDR1 SGHRS, CDR2 YFSETQ. The CDR3, as DNA: TGCGCCAGCAGCTTAACGGGGGGCCCTTACGAGCAGTACTTC. Translated, it gives CASSLTGGPYEQYF. Full variable domain (outside the CDR3, taken from reference TRBV5-1 and TRBJ2-7): KAGVTQTPRYLIKTRGQQVTLSCSPISGHRSVSWYQQTPGQGLQFLFEYFSETQRNKGNFPGRFSGRQFSNSRSEMNVSTLELGDSALYLCASSLTGGPYEQYFGPGTRLTVT.

In its sample, this clone was seen once. The chain employs TRBV6-1 and TRBJ2-7, with 10 bases fitting TRBD1. V lost 5 bases, J lost 5 bases, and 9 bases stayed unmatched. CDR1 is MNHNS and CDR2 is SASEGT in the germline V gene. The CDR3 has 15 residues. In DNA, the CDR3 is TGTGCCAGCAGTACCCCGGGACAGGGGTGGAACGAGCAGTACTTC. Amino acid sequence: CASSTPGQGWNEQYF.

There are a few counts of this clone. V is TRBV4-3 and J is TRBJ2-2; weak D call: TRBD1 (7 bases). Germline V lookup: CDR1 LGHNA, CDR2 YSLEER. The CDR3 is 17 residues long. With 0 bases removed from V and 2 bases from J, the gap between germline ends came to 13 bases. CDR3 nucleotides: TGCGCCAGCAGCCAAGAGGGGGGACAGCGCAACACCGGGGAGCTGTTTTTT. This sequence encodes CASSQEGGQRNTGELFF.

This chain links TRBV13 with TRBJ2-1; D ambiguous. Germline CDR1 and CDR2: PRHDT and FYEKMQ (reference sequence). V lost 4 bases to trimming and J lost 2 bases, with 15 bases between them. This CDR3 has 16 amino acids. Here the CDR3 reads CASSSRSGNTYNEQFF. The CDR3 region has the DNA TGTGCCAGCAGCTCCAGGTCAGGTAATACCTACAATGAGCAGTTCTTC.

The rearrangement uses TRBV27 and TRBJ2-7, with a possible D match to TRBD1 (5 bases). V lost 3 bases, J lost 2 bases, and 14 bases lay in between. This CDR3 comprises 15 residues. Germline V gives CDR1 MNHEY, CDR2 SMNVEV (reference sequence). As DNA, the CDR3 is TGTGCCAGCAGTTTTCGGACATTAGGGACCTACGAGCAGTACTTC. Protein sequence: CASSFRTLGTYEQYF.

This chain connects TRBV5-1 to TRBJ2-2; D is unresolved. Per germline, CDR1 SGHRS and CDR2 YFSETQ. Trimming pared 1 base from V and 6 bases from J, leaving 13 bases between. This CDR3 is 15 amino acids long. DNA for the CDR3: TGCGCCAGCAGCTTGAACCCCTCTAGTCCCGGGGAGCTGTTTTTT. Residues: CASSLNPSSPGELFF. The complete variable domain, with remaining parts taken from reference TRBV5-1 and TRBJ2-2, reads KAGVTQTPRYLIKTRGQQVTLSCSPISGHRSVSWYQQTPGQGLQFLFEYFSETQRNKGNFPGRFSGRQFSNSRSEMNVSTLELGDSALYLCASSLNPSSPGELFFGEGSRLTVL.

As to this clone: One end of the junction fails to match germline, which may point to a read error. The J gene is TRBJ1-3, the V gene TRBV5-1; the D gene is possibly TRBD1 (6 bases). CDR3 size: 15 residues. The V gene's germline CDR1 is SGHRS and CDR2 YFSETQ. The CDR3 DNA is TGCGCCAGCAGCTTGACAGGGTCTACTGGAACCACCATATATTTT. Amino acids: CASSLTGSTGTTIYF. Using reference TRBV5-1 and TRBJ1-3 for the parts outside the CDR3, the full variable domain is KAGVTQTPRYLIKTRGQQVTLSCSPISGHRSVSWYQQTPGQGLQFLFEYFSETQRNKGNFPGRFSGRQFSNSRSEMNVSTLELGDSALYLCASSLTGSTGTTIYFGEGSWLTVV.